The 20 T cell receptor beta chains reported below all come from one sample, sequenced in a study of post-analysis software for immune sequencing data. Study results and caveats: TRBV segments more frequent in patients than in controls numbered several and included TRBV5-6, TRBV5-1 and TRBV20-1.

Every TCR beta cDNA library bore unique molecular identifiers. TCRdb re-called the PCR reads through MiXCR, storing one row per CDR3 protein. Of under 900,000 distinct CDR3 sequences in the sample, roughly 58% were seen once. These receptors are not linked to any known antigen. The sample taken for sequencing was blood. These receptors were collected from a girl aged 5-17 years with multiple sclerosis.

This rearrangement joins TRBV7-2 to TRBJ2-5; D is perhaps TRBD2 (6 bases). CDR1 and CDR2 (germline): SGHTA, FQGNSA. The CDR3 has 17 residues. Trimming stripped 1 base from V and 4 bases from J, with 19 bases between. Written as DNA, the CDR3 is TGTGCCAGCAGCTTAGTTCCCCAGCGGGCATATGGAGAGACCCAGTACTTC. Protein sequence: CASSLVPQRAYGETQYF.

The chain is built from TRBV12-3 or TRBV12-4 and TRBJ2-1, with D tentatively TRBD1 or TRBD2 (5 bases each). The V end was cut by 2 bases, the J end by 0 bases, with 11 bases between. There are 16 residues in the CDR3. As DNA, the CDR3 is TGTGCCAGCAGTTTATACTCCGGGACCTCCTACAATGAGCAGTTCTTC. Amino acid sequence: CASSLYSGTSYNEQFF.

The V gene is TRBV6-2 or TRBV6-3, the J gene TRBJ2-1, with 8 positions matching TRBD2. CDR1 and CDR2 (germline): MNHEY, SVGEGT. Trimming at V came to 8 bases and at J to 4 bases, leaving 10 bases not matched to a gene. This CDR3 is 15 amino acids long. In DNA form, the CDR3 reads TGTGCCAGCGATCCCACCAGCGGGAGTTACAATGAGCAGTTCTTC. This sequence encodes CASDPTSGSYNEQFF.

This sequence joins TRBV10-3 and TRBJ1-2; D remains ambiguous. Germline V lookup: CDR1 ENHRY, CDR2 SYGVKD. V lost 1 base and J 0 bases, leaving 6 bases between the germline ends. The CDR3 runs to 14 residues. Here the CDR3 reads CAISEFGANYGYTF. The DNA for the CDR3 is TGTGCCATCAGTGAGTTCGGGGCTAACTATGGCTACACCTTC.

The chain joins TRBV7-6 to TRBJ2-7; 8 bases are shared with TRBD2. The V segment lost 6 bases and the J segment 0 bases; nucleotides outside the gene matches: 4. Germline V CDR1 and CDR2: SGHVS, FNYEAQ. The CDR3 loop spans 14 amino acids. The CDR3 DNA sequence: TGTGCCAGCAGGGTAAGCGGGAGCTCCTACGAGCAGTACTTC. Translated, it gives CASRVSGSSYEQYF.

V usage is TRBV4-2 and J usage is TRBJ1-1; no reliable D call. Between the trimmed V and J ends, which lost 4 bases and 3 bases, there was a span of 12 bases. The CDR3 contains 14 residues. Germline assignment: CDR1 LGHNA and CDR2 YNFKEQ. This chain's CDR3 is CASSLKGSDTEAFF. The DNA of the CDR3 is TGTGCCAGCAGCCTTAAGGGTTCCGACACTGAAGCTTTCTTT.

This clonotype was seen a handful of times. This chain uses TRBV10-3 with TRBJ2-5; TRBD1 is a possible D gene (6 bases). The CDR3 consists of 12 residues. Trimming stripped 7 bases from V and 5 bases from J, with 11 bases between. CDR1 is ENHRY, CDR2 SYGVKD, per germline. CDR3 protein: CAITDRRETQYF. The CDR3 DNA is TGTGCCATCACGGACAGACGGGAGACCCAGTACTTC.

In its sample, this clonotype was seen a few times. The chain links TRBV29-1 to TRBJ2-7; TRBD2 aligns across 8 bases. V was clipped by 4 bases and J by 1 base; unmatched bases: 3. This CDR3 has 13 amino acids. Germline-derived CDR1 and CDR2 are SQVTM and ANQGSEA. DNA of the CDR3: TGCAGCGTTGGACAGCGGGAGTCCTACGAGCAGTACTTC. Amino acids: CSVGQRESYEQYF.

The chain couples TRBV7-6 to TRBJ2-5, with D unclear. V lost 8 bases and J lost 4, with 17 bases in between. The CDR3 runs to 14 residues. Germline V gene lookup returns CDR1 SGHVS and CDR2 FNYEAQ. CDR3: CASGSSPPVETQYF. The DNA of the CDR3 is TGTGCCAGCGGCTCCTCTCCACCGGTAGAGACCCAGTACTTC.

This chain connects TRBV7-2 to TRBJ2-6, with unresolved D. Germline values: CDR1 SGHTA, CDR2 FQGNSA. V lost 1 base, J lost 0 bases, and 10 bases lay in between. The CDR3 has 17 amino acids. The CDR3 loop is CASSLVELISGANVLTF. In nucleotides, the CDR3 is TGTGCCAGCAGCTTAGTGGAGCTGATCTCTGGGGCCAACGTCCTGACTTTC.

The rearrangement joins TRBV12-3 or TRBV12-4 to TRBJ1-5, with D perhaps matching TRBD1 (6 bases). The CDR3 has 14 residues. V lost 5 bases, J lost 7 bases, and 15 bases lay in between. CDR3 sequence (DNA): TGTGCCAGCAGTCCCAGGACAGAGGGACAGCCCCAGCATTTT. This gives the protein CASSPRTEGQPQHF.

There are a few counts of this clonotype. This chain uses TRBV7-8 with TRBJ1-4; D not resolved. V lost 6 bases, J lost 0 bases, and 14 bases lay in between. The germline CDR1 and CDR2 sequences are SGHVS and FQNEAQ. The CDR3 is 16 residues long. The CDR3 bases are TGTGCCAGCAGATTAACACCAGGATCAACTAATGAAAAACTGTTTTTT. Translation: CASRLTPGSTNEKLFF.

The V gene is TRBV15, the J gene TRBJ2-3; 7 nucleotides line up with TRBD2. V shed 1 base and J 7 bases; nucleotides not matched to a gene: 14. This CDR3 region has 17 residues. In germline, CDR1 is LNHNV, CDR2 YYDKDF (reference sequence). This CDR3 reads CATSRGGSGSPMYTQYF. For the CDR3, the DNA is TGTGCCACCAGCAGAGGGGGTAGCGGGTCCCCTATGTATACGCAGTATTTT.

The DNA for the CDR3 is TGCAGCGTCTCACAGGGGAACGTCCACGAGCAGTACTTC. Residues: CSVSQGNVHEQYF. V usage is TRBV29-1 and J usage is TRBJ2-5, with 7 bases fitting TRBD1. The end of the DNA aligns better with TRBJ2-7, so the J call may be wrong. The CDR3 runs to 13 residues. Germline CDR1 is SQVTM and CDR2 is ANQGSEA.

The chain links TRBV11-2 to TRBJ2-3; 9 bases line up with TRBD2. CDR1 SGHAT and CDR2 FQNNGV come from the germline V gene. V shed 3 bases and J 4 bases; nucleotides not matched to a gene: 17. The CDR3 totals 19 residues. The CDR3 protein is CASSLRASGISGPSDTQYF. The CDR3 bases are TGTGCCAGCAGCTTGAGGGCTAGCGGGATTTCGGGCCCCTCAGATACGCAGTATTTT. Based on the CDR3 plus reference TRBV11-2 and TRBJ2-3, the full variable domain is EAGVAQSPRYKIIEKRQSVAFWCNPISGHATLYWYQQILGQGPKLLIQFQNNGVVDDSQLPKDRFSAERLKGVDSTLKIQPAKLEDSAVYLCASSLRASGISGPSDTQYFGPGTRLTVL.

The chain has TRBV5-1 and TRBJ1-6; D gene uncertain. V gave up 0 bases and J gave up 7 bases, with 14 bases separating them. Germline V gene data show CDR1 as SGHRS and CDR2 as YFSETQ. The CDR3 covers 16 residues. The DNA of the CDR3 is TGCGCCAGCAGCTTGGCCGGGCAGATACAAAATTCACCCCTCCACTTT. Protein sequence: CASSLAGQIQNSPLHF.

This clonotype has only a few counts. The chain joins TRBV5-1 to TRBJ1-1; possibly TRBD1 for D (6 bases). Trimming pared 4 bases from V and 1 base from J, leaving 17 bases between. The CDR3 length is 16 residues. From germline, CDR1 is SGHRS and CDR2 YFSETQ. The CDR3 sequence is CASSPGPSGANTEAFF. CDR3 DNA: TGCGCCAGCAGCCCCGGCCCCTCAGGGGCGAACACTGAAGCTTTCTTT.

V usage is TRBV12-3 or TRBV12-4 and J usage is TRBJ1-2; D is uncertain. The CDR3 totals 13 residues. V gave up 5 bases and J gave up 8 bases, with 15 bases separating them. CDR3 coding DNA: TGTGCCAGCAGTCCCCGGCAGCCGAGGGGCTACACCTTC. Translated, it gives CASSPRQPRGYTF.

The rearrangement links TRBV5-1 to TRBJ2-7; 10 bases align to TRBD2. The CDR3 totals 19 residues. Germline V gives CDR1 SGHRS, CDR2 YFSETQ. J gave up 1 base and V 4 bases, and 17 bases lay outside the gene matches. The CDR3 DNA reads as TGCGCCAGCAGCCGCCGGGGGAATCTAGCGGGGGACTCTTCCTACGAGCAGTACTTC. It codes for CASSRRGNLAGDSSYEQYF. Complete variable domain (other parts from reference TRBV5-1 and TRBJ2-7): KAGVTQTPRYLIKTRGQQVTLSCSPISGHRSVSWYQQTPGQGLQFLFEYFSETQRNKGNFPGRFSGRQFSNSRSEMNVSTLELGDSALYLCASSRRGNLAGDSSYEQYFGPGTRLTVT.

In this sample, this clonotype turned up a few times. The chain uses TRBV4-1 and TRBJ2-7; TRBD2 agrees at 8 bases. With V trimmed by 0 bases and J by 11 bases, 6 bases remained unmatched. The germline V gene has CDR1 MGHRA and CDR2 YSYEKL. This CDR3 has 13 residues. CDR3 protein: CASSQEAREAKYF. The CDR3 nucleotides are TGCGCCAGCAGCCAAGAAGCGCGGGAGGCTAAGTACTTC.